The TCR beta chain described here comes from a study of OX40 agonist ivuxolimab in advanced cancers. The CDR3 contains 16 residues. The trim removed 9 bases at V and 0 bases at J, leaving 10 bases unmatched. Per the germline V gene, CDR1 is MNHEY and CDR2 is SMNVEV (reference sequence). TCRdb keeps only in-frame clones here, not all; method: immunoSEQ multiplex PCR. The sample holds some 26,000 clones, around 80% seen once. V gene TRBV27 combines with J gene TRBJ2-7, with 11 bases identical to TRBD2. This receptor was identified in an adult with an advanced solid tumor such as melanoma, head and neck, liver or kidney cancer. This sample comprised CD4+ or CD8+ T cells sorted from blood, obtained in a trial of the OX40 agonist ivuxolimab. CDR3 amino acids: CASGSSGLAASYEQYF. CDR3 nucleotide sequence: TGTGCCAGTGGATCATCGGGACTAGCGGCCTCCTACGAGCAGTACTTC.